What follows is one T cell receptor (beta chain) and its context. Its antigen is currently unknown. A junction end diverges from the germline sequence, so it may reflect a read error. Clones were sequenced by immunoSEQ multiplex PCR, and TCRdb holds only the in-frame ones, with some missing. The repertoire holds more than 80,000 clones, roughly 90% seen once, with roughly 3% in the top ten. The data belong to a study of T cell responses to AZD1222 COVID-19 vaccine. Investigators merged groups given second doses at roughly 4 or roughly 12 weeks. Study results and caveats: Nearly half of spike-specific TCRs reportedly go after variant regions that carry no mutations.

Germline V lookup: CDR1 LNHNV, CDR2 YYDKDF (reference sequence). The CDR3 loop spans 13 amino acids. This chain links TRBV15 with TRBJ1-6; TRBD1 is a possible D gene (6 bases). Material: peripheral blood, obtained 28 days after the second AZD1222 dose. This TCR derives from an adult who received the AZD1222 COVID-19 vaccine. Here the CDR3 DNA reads TGTGCCACCGGACAGACCTACAATTCACCCCTCCACTTT. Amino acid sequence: CATGQTYNSPLHF.